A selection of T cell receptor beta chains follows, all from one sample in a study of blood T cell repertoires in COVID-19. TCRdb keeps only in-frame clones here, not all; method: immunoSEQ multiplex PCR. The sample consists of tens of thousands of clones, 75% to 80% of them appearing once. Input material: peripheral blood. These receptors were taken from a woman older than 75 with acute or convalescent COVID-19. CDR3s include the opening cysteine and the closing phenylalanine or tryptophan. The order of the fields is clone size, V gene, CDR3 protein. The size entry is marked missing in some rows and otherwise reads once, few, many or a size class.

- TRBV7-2 CASSLGSLSGNTIYF
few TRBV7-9 CASSPRGNRGTGELFF
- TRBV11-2 CASSPISGWPKTEAFF
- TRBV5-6 CASSQQGRIDQPQHF
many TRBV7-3 CASSTGLAGGTYNEQFF
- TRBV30 CAWSVPTAYGYTF
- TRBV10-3 CAISGLNEQFF
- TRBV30 CAWSTGLSGNTIYF
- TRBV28 CASSFGGAGGETQYF
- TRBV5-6 CASSFLARASTDTQYF
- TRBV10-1 CASSDTGAVNEQFF
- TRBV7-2 CASNNPRSPYNEQFF
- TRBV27 CASSTPGTASIEQFF
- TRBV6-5 CASSSVAGQRRGGYTF
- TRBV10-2 CASSTGTSGPGEQYF
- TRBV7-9 CASTDSGGGNSPLHF
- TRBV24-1 CATSPGVVDTQYF
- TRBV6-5 CASSWSQGRSNEKLFF
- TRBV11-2 CASSLGGQGLYEQYF
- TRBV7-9 CASSLGRGNEKLFF
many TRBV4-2 CASSHTGTSGIGADTQYF
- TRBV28 CASRASRGGGRSTEAFF
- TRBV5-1 CASSLDGTGGGGYTF
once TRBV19 CASSNPYRAGPYNEQFF
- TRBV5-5 CASSFVQGAGTEAFF
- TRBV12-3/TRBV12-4 CASSLWTGGRYF